This entry lists 24 T cell receptor beta chains sequenced from one sample in a study of cytomegalovirus exposure and HLA in healthy donors. The method was immunoSEQ multiplex PCR; TCRdb's version includes in-frame clones alone and lacks a portion of them. The data show about 110,000 clones, approximately 85% seen once. Source material: PBMCs. The receptors stem from a woman younger than 30 in good health and CMV-seronegative.

This chain links TRBV6-1 with TRBJ1-6, with D hard to call. Germline-derived CDR1 and CDR2 are MNHNS and SASEGT. The CDR3 length is 12 residues. Trimming removed 4 bases from V and 8 bases from J, with 6 bases in between. CDR3 nucleotide sequence: TGTGCCAGCAGTGTCGGTGATTCACCCCTCCACTTT. Protein product: CASSVGDSPLHF.

The rearrangement uses TRBV4-1 and TRBJ2-7; the match to TRBD1 covers 7 bases. This CDR3 has 15 amino acids. The germline gives CDR1 MGHRA, CDR2 YSYEKL. J was trimmed by 2 bases and V by 1 base; bases with no gene match: 5. The CDR3 region is CASSQGRGPTYEQYF. In DNA, the CDR3 is TGCGCCAGCAGCCAAGGTAGGGGGCCAACCTACGAGCAGTACTTC.

The rearrangement uses TRBV19 and TRBJ1-6; unclear D gene. Trimming took off 3 bases at V and 8 bases at J, with 8 bases between the two ends. The CDR3 runs 13 residues. In germline, CDR1 is LNHDA, CDR2 SQIVND (reference sequence). DNA of the CDR3: TGTGCCAGTAGTATCTCCGGGGATTCACCCCTCCACTTT. Translating it yields CASSISGDSPLHF.

The chain couples TRBV19 to TRBJ1-5; D is uncertain. Germline V gene data show CDR1 as LNHDA and CDR2 as SQIVND (reference sequence). CDR3 length equals 18 residues. With 3 bases removed from V and 2 bases from J, the gap between germline ends came to 20 bases. The CDR3 DNA reads as TGTGCCAGTAGTATTAATTTGGCGGCGACTTCTCGCAATCAGCCCCAGCATTTT. As protein: CASSINLAATSRNQPQHF.

V gene TRBV7-3 combines with J gene TRBJ2-7; D is unresolved. Germline V CDR1 and CDR2: SGHTA, FQGTGA. The V end was cut by 2 bases, the J end by 5 bases, with 10 bases between. The CDR3 contains 13 residues. CDR3 nucleotides: TGTGCCAGCAGCTTACGAAGTTTAGACGAGCAGTACTTC. Amino acid sequence: CASSLRSLDEQYF.

V gene TRBV7-3 combines with J gene TRBJ2-1; D is perhaps TRBD1 (5 bases). Trimming shortened V by 4 bases and J by 1 base, and 8 bases separated the two germline ends. Germline CDR1 and CDR2: SGHTA and FQGTGA. The CDR3 has 14 amino acids. CDR3: CASSSRGSYNEQFF. The CDR3, as DNA: TGTGCCAGCAGCTCAAGGGGTTCCTACAATGAGCAGTTCTTC.

The chain employs TRBV7-9 and TRBJ1-1; TRBD1 matches at 8 bases. The CDR3 contains 14 residues. In germline, CDR1 is SEHNR, CDR2 FQNEAQ (reference sequence). The junction had 3 bases not matched to a gene; V was cut back by 5 bases and J by 1 base. CDR3 nucleotide sequence: TGTGCCAGCAGCCCTCAGGGGGCGAACACTGAAGCTTTCTTT. It specifies CASSPQGANTEAFF.

This chain joins TRBV10-3 and TRBJ2-1, with 7 bases matching TRBD1. Germline lookup yields CDR1 ENHRY and CDR2 SYGVKD. With V trimmed by 4 bases and J by 2 bases, 8 bases remained unmatched. This CDR3 region has 16 residues. CDR3 coding DNA: TGTGCCATCAGTGTGAGGCAGGGGGTCACCTACAATGAGCAGTTCTTC. Residues: CAISVRQGVTYNEQFF.

Only a few counts were recorded for this clone. This CDR3 reads CASITSGQGSSPLHF. In DNA form, the CDR3 reads TGCGCCAGCATCACTTCGGGACAGGGTTCTTCACCCCTCCACTTT. This chain connects TRBV10-1 to TRBJ1-6; 9 bases are shared with TRBD1. V gave up 7 bases and J gave up 9 bases; unmatched junction bases: 10. The CDR3 runs to 15 residues. The germline gives CDR1 WNHNN, CDR2 SYGVQD (reference sequence).

The chain couples TRBV28 to TRBJ1-1, with TRBD1 identical over 7 bases. Per the germline V gene, CDR1 is MDHEN and CDR2 is SYDVKM. V was clipped by 3 bases and J by 0 bases; unmatched bases: 10. This CDR3 region has 17 residues. DNA for the CDR3: TGTGCCAGCAGTTTGCCCGGGACAGAAGCCATGAACACTGAAGCTTTCTTT. Translation: CASSLPGTEAMNTEAFF.

A single count supports this clone. The genes are TRBV6-1 and TRBJ2-7; 7 bases fit TRBD1. V was clipped by 1 base and J by 5 bases; unmatched bases: 5. This CDR3 is 14 amino acids long. Germline loops: CDR1 MNHNS, CDR2 SASEGT. The CDR3 spells CASSEEWGQNEQYF. CDR3 bases: TGTGCCAGCAGTGAAGAATGGGGACAGAACGAGCAGTACTTC.

The chain couples TRBV4-1 to TRBJ1-2; 7 bases fit TRBD1. V gave up 2 bases and J gave up 0 bases; unmatched junction bases: 12. This CDR3 region has 18 residues. Germline assignment: CDR1 MGHRA and CDR2 YSYEKL. CDR3 protein: CASSQNLPLTGTNYGYTF. The CDR3 nucleotides read TGCGCCAGCAGCCAAAACCTTCCTTTGACAGGGACTAACTATGGCTACACCTTC.

This chain links TRBV6-6 with TRBJ1-1; 9 nucleotides agree with TRBD1. This CDR3 region has 15 residues. Trimming took 0 bases from V and 5 from J; bases not matched to a gene: 4. Germline-derived CDR1 and CDR2 are MNHNY and SVGAGI (reference sequence). This chain's CDR3 is CASSYSPDRGTEAFF. The CDR3 nucleotides read TGTGCCAGCAGTTACTCCCCCGACAGGGGGACTGAAGCTTTCTTT.

The chain links TRBV18 to TRBJ2-2; TRBD1 is a possible D gene (6 bases). Germline V CDR1 and CDR2: KGHSH, LQKENI. The CDR3 is made up of 17 amino acids. V lost 1 base and J 2 bases, leaving 14 bases between the germline ends. For the CDR3, the DNA is TGTGCCAGCTCACCACAGAATCTAGGGGGTAACACCGGGGAGCTGTTTTTT. The encoded protein is CASSPQNLGGNTGELFF.

The V gene is TRBV4-2, the J gene TRBJ1-4; unclear D gene. Germline CDR1 LGHNA, CDR2 YNFKEQ. The germline V and J ends were trimmed by 1 base and 2 bases, with 5 bases remaining between them. This CDR3 region has 14 residues. DNA for the CDR3: TGTGCCAGCAGCCAAGTAATGACTAATGAAAAACTGTTTTTT. Encoded protein: CASSQVMTNEKLFF.

This chain uses TRBV2 with TRBJ1-3; no clear D. Trimming removed 6 bases at V and 0 bases at J, with 15 bases between. This CDR3 spans 16 amino acids. Per the germline V gene, CDR1 is SNHLY and CDR2 is FYNNEI. CDR3 region: CASRQPSSASGNTIYF. CDR3 in DNA: TGTGCCAGCAGGCAACCTAGCAGCGCCTCTGGAAACACCATATATTTT.

J is TRBJ1-4 and V is TRBV6-6, with TRBD1 identical over 7 bases. The CDR3 is 14 amino acids. Germline assignment: CDR1 MNHNY and CDR2 SVGAGI (reference sequence). V lost 5 bases to trimming and J lost 0 bases; unmatched junction nucleotides: 0. CDR3 amino acids: CASSGQATNEKLFF. DNA of the CDR3: TGTGCCAGCAGTGGACAGGCAACTAATGAAAAACTGTTTTTT.

In its sample, this clone was seen a few times. The chain links TRBV9 to TRBJ1-2, with TRBD1 matching 7 bases. The trim removed 5 bases at V and 4 bases at J, leaving 8 bases unmatched. This CDR3 is 14 amino acids long. Germline CDR1 is SGDLS and CDR2 is YYNGEE. In DNA form, the CDR3 reads TGTGCCAGCAGTCGACAGGGACCATCCTATGGCTACACCTTC. Protein: CASSRQGPSYGYTF.

The chain joins TRBV28 to TRBJ1-3; D is undetermined. Germline V gene data show CDR1 as MDHEN and CDR2 as SYDVKM. The length of the CDR3 is 18 residues. The ends were cut back, 5 bases at V and 0 bases at J, with 20 bases in the middle. CDR3: CASSPRFRRTDSGNTIYF. The DNA for the CDR3 is TGTGCCAGCAGTCCAAGGTTTCGGAGGACCGACTCTGGAAACACCATATATTTT.

The V call is TRBV19, the J call TRBJ1-2, with 9 positions matching TRBD1. CDR1 is LNHDA, CDR2 SQIVND, per germline (reference sequence). V was clipped by 4 bases and J by 8 bases; unmatched bases: 2. The CDR3 contains 12 residues. The CDR3 is CASSNTGGGYTF. In nucleotides, the CDR3 is TGTGCCAGTAGTAACACAGGGGGCGGCTACACCTTC.

This clone was seen once. The chain recombines TRBV6-1 with TRBJ1-6, with 7 bases identical to TRBD1. The V and J ends lost 2 bases and 7 bases, in that order; junction bases with no gene match: 2. This CDR3 is built from 14 residues. Germline V lookup: CDR1 MNHNS, CDR2 SASEGT. The CDR3 nucleotides are TGTGCCAGCAGTGAACAGGGGGAAAATTCACCCCTCCACTTT. Translated, it gives CASSEQGENSPLHF.

The chain carries TRBV2 and TRBJ2-7; 9 bases are shared with TRBD1. Germline-derived CDR1 and CDR2 are SNHLY and FYNNEI. The CDR3 spans 15 residues. V shed 7 bases and J 1 base; nucleotides not matched to a gene: 8. In DNA form, the CDR3 reads TGTGCCAGCACTATCGCACAGGGGGCGTCCTACGAGCAGTACTTC. Protein sequence: CASTIAQGASYEQYF.

The V call is TRBV6-1, the J call TRBJ2-6; 7 nucleotides align to TRBD1. The J segment lost 1 base and the V segment lost 1 base, leaving 1 base of the junction unmatched. In germline, CDR1 is MNHNS, CDR2 SASEGT. The CDR3 loop spans 16 amino acids. The CDR3 region is CASSEDRGSGANVLTF. DNA for the CDR3: TGTGCCAGCAGTGAAGACAGGGGTTCTGGGGCCAACGTCCTGACTTTC.

This clone was recorded once. This rearrangement joins TRBV30 to TRBJ1-1; perhaps TRBD1 as D (5 bases). Germline CDR1 is GTSNPN and CDR2 is SVGIG (reference sequence). This CDR3 comprises 13 residues. Trimming shortened V by 3 bases and J by 4 bases, and 12 bases separated the two germline ends. The CDR3 reads CAWRGRGSTEAFF. The CDR3 nucleotides are TGTGCCTGGAGGGGGCGGGGGAGCACTGAAGCTTTCTTT.